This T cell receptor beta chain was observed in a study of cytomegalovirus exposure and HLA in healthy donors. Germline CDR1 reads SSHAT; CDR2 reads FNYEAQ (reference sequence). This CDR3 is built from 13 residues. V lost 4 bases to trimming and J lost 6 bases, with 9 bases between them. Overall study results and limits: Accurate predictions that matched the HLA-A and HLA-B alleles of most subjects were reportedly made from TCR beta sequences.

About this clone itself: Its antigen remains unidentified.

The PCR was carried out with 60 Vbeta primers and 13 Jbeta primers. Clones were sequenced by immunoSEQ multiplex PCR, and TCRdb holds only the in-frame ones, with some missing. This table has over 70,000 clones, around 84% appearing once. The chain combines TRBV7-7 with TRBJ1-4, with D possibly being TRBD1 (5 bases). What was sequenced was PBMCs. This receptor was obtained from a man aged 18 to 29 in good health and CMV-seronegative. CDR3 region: CASSSGVDEKLFF. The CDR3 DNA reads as TGTGCCAGCAGCTCGGGGGTTGATGAAAAACTGTTTTTT. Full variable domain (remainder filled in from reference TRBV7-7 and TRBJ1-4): GAGVSQSPRYKVTKRGQDVTLRCDPISSHATLYWYQQALGQGPEFLTYFNYEAQPDKSGLPSDRFSAERPEGSISTLTIQRTEQRDSAMYRCASSSGVDEKLFFGSGTQLSVL.